This T cell receptor beta chain was observed in a study of T cells after yellow fever vaccination. A 5'RACE template-switching step, the method used to make TCR cDNA, added a universal primer site and UMIs. TCRdb itself ran the 5' RACE reads through MiXCR, one entry per CDR3 protein. The sample has 200,000 to 300,000 distinct CDR3 sequences; 6.9% are singletons. This clonotype was recorded a few times. The antigen remains undetermined. Study findings and constraints: The CD4 compartment and the CD8 compartment contained a small share of clonotypes in common.

Germline CDR1 is DFQATT and CDR2 is SNEGSKA (reference sequence). This CDR3 is built from 15 residues. With 8 bases clipped from V and 0 bases from J, the junction kept 10 bases outside the gene matches. The V gene is TRBV20-1, the J gene TRBJ2-3, with TRBD2 matching over 8 bases. The sequence was collected from a man aged 25-40 years who received the YFV17D yellow fever vaccine. Sequencing used CD4+ T cells sorted from PBMCs, obtained 15 days after the yellow fever booster vaccination. The CDR3 DNA reads TGCAGTACCTCTAACGGGAGGGTGAGCACAGATACGCAGTATTTT. Protein product: CSTSNGRVSTDTQYF.